This section outlines one T cell receptor beta chain sequence together with its context. Original handling: Amplification of reference gene primers provided the estimated nucleated cell counts. The protocol was immunoSEQ multiplex PCR, while the TCRdb copy is restricted to in-frame clones and leaves out a portion. From that table come the V and J calls and clone size; the DNA was used to work out D and trimming. The sample carries roughly 200,000 clones, 87% recorded once. The entry originates in a study of blood T cell repertoires in COVID-19. Study context: Sites in the United States, Italy and Spain provided acute and convalescent COVID-19 samples. From T cells, B-cell-depleted T cells, or PBMCs came the material, which was cDNA or gDNA.

The CDR3 consists of 14 residues. Looked up from germline, CDR1 is SQVTM and CDR2 is ANQGSEA. The J segment lost 6 bases and the V segment lost 4 bases, leaving 11 bases of the junction unmatched. The chain is built from TRBV29-1 and TRBJ2-7, with 8 nucleotides matching TRBD2. This clonotype originated in a woman aged 18-29 years who had recovered from COVID-19. What was sequenced was peripheral blood. The CDR3 is CSVGASGSPLEQYF. In DNA, the CDR3 is TGCAGCGTTGGGGCGAGCGGGAGTCCCCTCGAGCAGTACTTC.